This entry lists 4 T cell receptor beta chains sequenced from one sample in a study of response to subunit inactivated influenza vaccine. TCRdb recomputed calls from the RT-PCR reads with MiXCR, one row per CDR3 protein. The table includes 550,000 to 800,000 distinct CDR3 sequences, around 16% detected once. The sequencing used PBMCs from blood, collected approximately 13 days after vaccination. These receptors all come from a man in his fifties or sixties who received an inactivated influenza vaccine.

In its sample, this clonotype was seen a few times. The rearrangement uses TRBV20-1 and TRBJ2-1; tentative D call: TRBD2 (5 bases). The length of the CDR3 is 10 residues. Germline CDR1 and CDR2: DFQATT and SNEGSKA (reference sequence). V was shortened by 6 bases and J by 12 bases, with 12 bases between the two germline ends. CDR3 amino acids: CSAYGVSQFF. The CDR3, as DNA: TGCAGTGCCTACGGGGTGTCGCAGTTCTTC.

J is TRBJ2-7 and V is TRBV29-1; a possible D gene is TRBD2 (6 bases). The V gene's germline CDR1 is SQVTM and CDR2 ANQGSEA. The CDR3 is 13 amino acids. V was cut by 5 bases and J by 0 bases, with 11 bases left in between. In DNA, the CDR3 is TGCAGCGTTTCGGGGAGGAGCTCCTACGAGCAGTACTTC. Protein product: CSVSGRSSYEQYF.

This chain connects TRBV27 to TRBJ2-7, with D possibly being TRBD1 or TRBD2 (6 bases each). CDR3 size: 15 residues. Germline CDR1 reads MNHEY; CDR2 reads SMNVEV (reference sequence). Trimming cost V 2 bases and J 3 bases, with 14 bases left between them. The chain's CDR3 is CASSLRPGGGYEQYF. The CDR3 coding sequence is TGTGCCAGCAGTTTAAGACCCGGAGGGGGCTACGAGCAGTACTTC.

This sequence joins TRBV10-3 and TRBJ2-2, with 12 bases identical to TRBD1. Trimming cost V 6 bases and J 2 bases; bases outside gene matches: 7. The V gene's germline CDR1 is ENHRY and CDR2 SYGVKD. The CDR3 is 17 amino acids. The CDR3 DNA sequence: TGTGCCATCAGGGACCCGGGACAGGGGGCAAACACCGGGGAGCTGTTTTTT. It yields the protein CAIRDPGQGANTGELFF.